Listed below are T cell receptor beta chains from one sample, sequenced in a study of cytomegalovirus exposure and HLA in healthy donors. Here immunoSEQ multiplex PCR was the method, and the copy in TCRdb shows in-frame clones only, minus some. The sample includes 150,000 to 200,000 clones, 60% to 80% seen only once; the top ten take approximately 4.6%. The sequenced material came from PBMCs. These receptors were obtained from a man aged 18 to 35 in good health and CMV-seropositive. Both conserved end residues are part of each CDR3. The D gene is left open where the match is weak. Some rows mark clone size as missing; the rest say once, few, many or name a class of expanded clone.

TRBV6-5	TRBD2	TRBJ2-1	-	TGTGCCAGCAGTGCCAGCGGGAGTCTCGACAATGAGCAGTTCTTC	CASSASGSLDNEQFF
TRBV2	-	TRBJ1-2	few	TGTGCCAGCAGTGAAGCGCCGGGGGAATTCTATGGCTACACCTTC	CASSEAPGEFYGYTF
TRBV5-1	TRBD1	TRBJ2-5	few	TGCGCCAGCAGCTTGGAGGGACAGGTTTTTAGTTCGTACCAAGAGACCCAGTACTTC	CASSLEGQVFSSYQETQYF
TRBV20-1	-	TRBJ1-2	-	TGCAGTGCTAGAGATGGGGGCCACTACACCTTC	CSARDGGHYTF
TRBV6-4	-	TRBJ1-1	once	TGTGCCAGCAGTGACTGGGCAGGGGCCACTGAAGCTTTCTTT	CASSDWAGATEAFF
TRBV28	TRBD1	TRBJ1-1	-	TGTGCCAGCAGTTCACAACAGGGGTCATCCGAAGCTTTCTTT	CASSSQQGSSEAFF
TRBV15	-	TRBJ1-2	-	TGTGCCACCAGCAGAATGGAGGAGATCATTAACTATGGCTACACCTTC	CATSRMEEIINYGYTF
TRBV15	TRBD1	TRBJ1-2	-	TGTGCCACCAGCCCAAACAGGGGGATATCTAACTATGGCTACACCTTC	CATSPNRGISNYGYTF
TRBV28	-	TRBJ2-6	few	TGTGCCAGCAGTACCCGCGAAACTCGAGCGGACGTCCTGACTTTC	CASSTRETRADVLTF
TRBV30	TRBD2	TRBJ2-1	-	TGTGCCTGGAGCCCTAGCGGGGGGGGTTATGAGCAGTTCTTC	CAWSPSGGGYEQFF
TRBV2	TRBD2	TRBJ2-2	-	TGTGCCAGCAGCGCGACTAGCGGGGCACCGAACACCGGGGAGCTGTTTTTT	CASSATSGAPNTGELFF
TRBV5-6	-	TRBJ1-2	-	TGTGCCAGCAGCTTAAGTGGACAGAATTCTAACTATGGCTACACCTTC	CASSLSGQNSNYGYTF
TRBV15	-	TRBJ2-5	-	TGTGCCACCAGCAGAGATCTGGCGGCCCAAGAGACCCAGTACTTC	CATSRDLAAQETQYF
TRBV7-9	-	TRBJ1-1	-	TGTGCCAGCAGCGCCGGGTGGGGGCAACACAGCTTTTTCTTT	CASSAGWGQHSFFF
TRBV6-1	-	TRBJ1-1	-	TGTGCCAGCAGTGAGGGTCAGGGGACTGAAGCTTTCTTT	CASSEGQGTEAFF
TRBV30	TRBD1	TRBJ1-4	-	TGTGCCTGGAGCGCTACAGGGGGCGCGGCTCTTGTCAATGAAAAACTGTTTTTT	CAWSATGGAALVNEKLFF
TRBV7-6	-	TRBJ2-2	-	TGTGCCAGCAGCCCCCAGCCCATTGGGGGACAGAACACCGGGGAGCTGTTTTTT	CASSPQPIGGQNTGELFF
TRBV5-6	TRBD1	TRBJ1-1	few	TGTGCCAGCAGCTTAGGGGACAGGGTAAACACTGAAGCTTTCTTT	CASSLGDRVNTEAFF
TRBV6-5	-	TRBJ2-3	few	TGTGCCAGCAGTTCCCGGACAGGCACAGATACGCAGTATTTT	CASSSRTGTDTQYF
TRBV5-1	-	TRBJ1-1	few	TGCGCCAGCAGCTTGGAAGCGGGGAACACTGAAGCTTTCTTT	CASSLEAGNTEAFF
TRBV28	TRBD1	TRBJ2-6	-	TGTGCCAGCGGCTCGCTTCCCGGGACAGGGTCCGGGGCCAACGTCCTGACTTTC	CASGSLPGTGSGANVLTF
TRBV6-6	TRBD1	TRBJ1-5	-	TGTGCCAGCAGTTCGGGACAGGGGTTGGGTCAGCCCCAGCATTTT	CASSSGQGLGQPQHF
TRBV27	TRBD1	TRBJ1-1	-	TGTGCCAGCAGTTCCCGGACAGGACAAGCTTTCTTT	CASSSRTGQAFF
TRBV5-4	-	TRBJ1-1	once	TGTGCCAGCAGCTTGCCTGCCCCTATGAACACTGAAGCTTTCTTT	CASSLPAPMNTEAFF
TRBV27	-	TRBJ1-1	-	TGTGCCAGCAGTTTGGTTAGAAGGGCGGGGACTGAAGCTTTCTTT	CASSLVRRAGTEAFF
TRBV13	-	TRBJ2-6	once	TGTGCCAGCAGCTTAGGCCGTAGCTCTGGGGCCAACGTCCTGACTTTC	CASSLGRSSGANVLTF
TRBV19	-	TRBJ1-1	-	TGTGCCAGTAGTATTTCGAGAAACACTGAAGCTTTCTTT	CASSISRNTEAFF
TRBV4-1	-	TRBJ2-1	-	TGCGCCAGCAGCCAAGTAGGTGGACTGAGGACCTACAATGAGCAGTTCTTC	CASSQVGGLRTYNEQFF
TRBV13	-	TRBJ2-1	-	TGTGCCAGCAGCCCGGGGGGCAGGGGCGATGAGCAGTTCTTC	CASSPGGRGDEQFF
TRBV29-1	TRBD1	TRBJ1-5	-	TGCAGCGTTGCAGACAGGGGCACTCAGCCCCAGCATTTT	CSVADRGTQPQHF
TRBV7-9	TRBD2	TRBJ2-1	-	TGTGCCAGCAGCTTACCTAGCGGGAGCTCCTACAATGAGCAGTTCTTC	CASSLPSGSSYNEQFF
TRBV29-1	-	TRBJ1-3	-	TGCAGCGTCCGGGGGGCTGGAAACACCATATATTTT	CSVRGAGNTIYF
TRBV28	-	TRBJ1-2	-	TGTGCCAGCAGAGGGGTGGCCTATGGCTACACCTTC	CASRGVAYGYTF
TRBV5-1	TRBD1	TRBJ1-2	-	TGCGCCAGCAGCTTGGGGACAGGGGGCGATTCCAACTATGGCTACACCTTC	CASSLGTGGDSNYGYTF
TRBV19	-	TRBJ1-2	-	TGTGCCAGTAGTATGGTGGGGGCATATGGCTACACCTTC	CASSMVGAYGYTF
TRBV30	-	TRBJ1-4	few	TGTGCCTGGAGTCCCCGGGGAGGGCCAACTAATGAAAAACTGTTTTTT	CAWSPRGGPTNEKLFF
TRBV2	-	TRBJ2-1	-	TGTGCCAGCAGTGGCGAATACAATGAGCAGTTCTTC	CASSGEYNEQFF
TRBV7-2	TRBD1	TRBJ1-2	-	TGTGCCAGCAGACTTCCTGGACAGGGTGGCTACACCTTC	CASRLPGQGGYTF